Sequencing of this TCR beta chain was carried out in a study of blood T cell repertoires in COVID-19 (TCRdb year 2020). Background on the whole study: The collaborator samples originated in the United States, Italy and Spain and spanned the acute and convalescent phases of COVID-19. The prospective study material was composed of cDNA or gDNA derived from T cells, B-cell-depleted T cells, or PBMCs. The samples were drawn from two sources: the first 160 participants of the ongoing ImmuneRACE study, and 950 to 1,500 subjects contributed by 6 global collaborators. Sample metadata almost always included a de-identified subject ID, COVID-19 status, age in years and sex. Subjects who had been exposed to COVID-19, were actively infected with it, or had recovered from it provided the deeply sampled blood TCRbeta repertoires that made up the dataset. Where HLA class I and class II types were available, the types were taken from metadata supplied by the sample provider, not from assay-based typing. The repertoires were released in a freely available public database meant as a resource for research on the immune response to SARS-CoV-2.

The CDR3 goes from the cysteine to the phenylalanine over 13 residues. Each collaborating institution followed its own protocols to collect whole blood in K2EDTA tubes. For TCRbeta analysis, collaborators shipped samples as frozen whole blood, isolated PBMCs, or DNA extracted from either of those sample types. As for this clone: The antigen this receptor binds is unknown. Because the CDR3's place on the DNA is in doubt, the DNA is left out and the CDR3 is given as listed by TCRdb.

The paper as a whole reports these results and caveats: The quantity of clinical and demographic metadata differed by source and by participant and was supplied without curation.

TCRbeta CDR3 regions were amplified from genomic DNA using the immunoSEQ Assay, a bias-controlled multiplex PCR. Under the source paper's analysis protocol: Nucleated cell counts per sample were estimated from amplification of reference gene primers within the assay. Sequence reads were collapsed and filtered to measure the absolute abundance of every unique TCRbeta CDR3 rearrangement. For each sample, productive Simpson clonality was calculated as the square root of Simpson's diversity index across productive rearrangements. This is the immuneACCESS table as TCRdb keeps it, with only in-frame sequences that have V and J called. A part of the clones is gone; compared with another copy, unresolved V genes explain less than half, and the rest is unexplained. V, J and clone size reflect that table, while D and trimming were determined from the DNA. Present in this sample are about 310,000 clones, around nine tenths of which were seen just once. About 1.2% of the sample is taken by the ten largest.

The sequencing input was peripheral blood. This clonotype originated in a man aged 65 to 85 with acute or convalescent COVID-19. The V and J genes are TRBV21-1 and TRBJ2-7; no check of the table's D call, TRBD1, against the DNA was made. TRBV21-1 is listed as a pseudogene. The encoded CDR3 is CASVGTGAYEQYF.